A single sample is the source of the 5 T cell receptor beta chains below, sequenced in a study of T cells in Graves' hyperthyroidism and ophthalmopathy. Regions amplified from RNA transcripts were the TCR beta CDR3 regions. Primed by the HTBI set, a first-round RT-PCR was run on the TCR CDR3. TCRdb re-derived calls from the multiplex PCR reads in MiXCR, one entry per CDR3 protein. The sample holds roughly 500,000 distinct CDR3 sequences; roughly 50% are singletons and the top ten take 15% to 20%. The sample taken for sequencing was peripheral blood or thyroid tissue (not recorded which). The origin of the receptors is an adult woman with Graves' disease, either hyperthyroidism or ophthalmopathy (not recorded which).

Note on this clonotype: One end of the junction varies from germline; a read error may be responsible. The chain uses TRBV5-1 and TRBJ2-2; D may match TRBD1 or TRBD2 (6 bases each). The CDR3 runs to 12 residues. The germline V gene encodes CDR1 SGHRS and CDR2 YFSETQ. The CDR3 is CASSWGARGAVF. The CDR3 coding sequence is TGTGCCAGCAGCTGGGGGGCTCGGGGAGCTGTTTTT.

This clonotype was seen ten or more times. The CDR3 spells CASSELGYSNQPQHF. CDR3 DNA: TGTGCCAGCAGTGAATTGGGTTATAGCAATCAGCCCCAGCATTTT. The chain links TRBV6-1 to TRBJ1-5; D call uncertain. V was clipped by 2 bases and J by 0 bases, with 8 bases between them. The CDR3 sequence is 15 residues long. Germline loops: CDR1 MNHNS, CDR2 SASEGT.

CDR3 DNA: TGTGCCAGCAGTTTAAGGAGCAGGATCGGGGACGAGGCAGCTTTCTTT. Its protein is CASSLRSRIGDEAAFF. The genes are TRBV12-3 or TRBV12-4 and TRBJ1-1, with D possibly being TRBD1 (5 bases). This CDR3 region has 16 residues. V lost 2 bases to trimming and J lost 10 bases, with 23 bases between them.

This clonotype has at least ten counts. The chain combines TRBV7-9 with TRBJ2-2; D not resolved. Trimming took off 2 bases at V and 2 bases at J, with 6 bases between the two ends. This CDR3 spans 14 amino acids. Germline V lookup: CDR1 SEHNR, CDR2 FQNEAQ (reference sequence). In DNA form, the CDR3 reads TGTGCCAGCAGCTTAATGGTAAACACCGGGGAGCTGTTTTTT. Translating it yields CASSLMVNTGELFF.

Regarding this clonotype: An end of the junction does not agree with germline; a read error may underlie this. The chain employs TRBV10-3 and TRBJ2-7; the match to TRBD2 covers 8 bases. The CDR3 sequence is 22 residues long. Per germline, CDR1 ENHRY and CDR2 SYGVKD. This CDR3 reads CASSPNPKIGTRLRSATYEQYF. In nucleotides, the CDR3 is TGTGCCAGCAGTCCAAACCCTAAGATCGGGACTAGGCTGCGGTCGGCTACCTACGAGCAGTACTTC.